The next 25 T cell receptor beta chains were all read from a single sample in a study of blood T cell repertoires in COVID-19. TCRdb's table, derived via immunoSEQ multiplex PCR, lists solely in-frame clones and lacks some. Of roughly 150,000 clones listed, 70% to 90% were seen once; the top ten hold over 2.5%. The sample consisted of peripheral blood. These receptors all stem from a man in his fifties with acute or convalescent COVID-19.

The CDR3 sequence: CASSQVRVGEQYF. The CDR3 DNA follows: TGTGCCAGCAGCCAAGTGCGAGTCGGCGAGCAGTACTTC. This chain links TRBV3-1 (or the pseudogene TRBV3-2) with TRBJ2-7; D not certain. Per germline, CDR1 LGHDT and CDR2 YNNKEL (reference sequence). V lost 1 base and J 6 bases, leaving 10 bases between the germline ends. The CDR3 is 13 residues long.

The rearrangement joins TRBV3-1 (or the pseudogene TRBV3-2) to TRBJ2-7, with TRBD1 matching over 10 bases. The CDR3 is 16 amino acids. Per germline, CDR1 LGHDT and CDR2 YNNKEL (reference sequence). Unmatched junction bases numbered 9, after V lost 3 bases and J lost 4 bases. The chain's CDR3 is CASSQEPGQGSYEQYF. For the CDR3, the DNA is TGTGCCAGCAGCCAGGAACCGGGACAGGGGTCGTACGAGCAGTACTTC.

The CDR3 sequence is CASRSAERGLTDTQYF. CDR3 DNA sequence: TGTGCCAGCAGGTCTGCCGAGCGGGGGTTAACAGATACGCAGTATTTT. The V call is TRBV3-1 (or the pseudogene TRBV3-2), the J call TRBJ2-3, with 8 positions matching TRBD2. The length of the CDR3 is 16 residues. Losses at the gene ends were 6 bases for V and 3 bases for J; bases not matched to a gene: 11. The germline V gene encodes CDR1 LGHDT and CDR2 YNNKEL (reference sequence).

The gene calls are TRBV21-1 and TRBJ2-1; the table's D call, TRBD1, has no DNA check behind it. TRBV21-1 is designated a pseudogene. The CDR3 has 16 residues. CDR3 loop: CASSKFRGTGEMKQFF. CDR3 nucleotide sequence: TGTGCCAGCAGCAAATTTCGCGGGACAGGGGAAATGAAGCAGTTCTTC.

The chain has TRBV4-2 and TRBJ2-1; D is possibly TRBD2 (6 bases). This CDR3 is built from 12 residues. Germline lookup yields CDR1 LGHNA and CDR2 YNFKEQ. V dropped 3 bases and J dropped 10 bases, with 10 bases sitting between them. The CDR3, as DNA: TGTGCCAGCAGCCATGGGACTTGGGAGCAGTTCTTC. Its protein product is CASSHGTWEQFF.

The CDR3 spells CASSSFLKGADYEQYF. The CDR3 region has the DNA TGTGCCAGCAGCTCATTTTTGAAGGGGGCGGATTACGAGCAGTACTTC. This sequence joins TRBV11-3 and TRBJ2-7; TRBD1 matches 7 bases. V lost 4 bases, J lost 4 bases, and 13 bases stayed unmatched. The germline V gene has CDR1 SGHNT and CDR2 YENEEA. The CDR3 is made up of 16 amino acids.

This chain joins TRBV6-1 and TRBJ2-1; D may be TRBD2 (7 bases). Germline V gene lookup returns CDR1 MNHNS and CDR2 SASEGT. The V and J ends lost 3 bases and 13 bases respectively, with 19 bases between them. The CDR3 has 14 amino acids. In nucleotides, the CDR3 is TGTGCCAGCAGTGACAATTGGGGGGGGCGGGAACAGTTCTTC. Its protein is CASSDNWGGREQFF.

The chain uses TRBV4-1 and TRBJ2-2, with 8 bases fitting TRBD2. The trim removed 11 bases at V and 6 bases at J, leaving 8 bases unmatched. The CDR3 length is 13 residues. Germline assignment: CDR1 MGHRA and CDR2 YSYEKL. Written as DNA, the CDR3 is TGCGCCGGGTCGGGGGGGCCAGCCGGGGAGCTGTTTTTT. Protein: CAGSGGPAGELFF.

The V and J genes are TRBV3-1 (or the pseudogene TRBV3-2) and TRBJ2-7, with D unresolved. Trimming cost V 5 bases and J 4 bases, with 6 bases left between them. The CDR3 loop spans 11 amino acids. Germline assignment: CDR1 LGHDT and CDR2 YNNKEL (reference sequence). CDR3 protein: CASSFQYEQYF. The DNA of the CDR3 is TGTGCCAGCAGCTTTCAGTACGAGCAGTACTTC.

The gene calls are TRBV6-1 and TRBJ1-5, with D unresolved. Germline CDR1 MNHNS, CDR2 SASEGT. The CDR3 extends over 16 amino acids. Deletions cut 3 bases from V and 2 bases from J, with 14 bases between. CDR3 sequence: CASSDPGRAGNQPQHF. CDR3 DNA sequence: TGTGCCAGCAGTGACCCGGGGAGGGCGGGCAATCAGCCCCAGCATTTT.

In DNA form, the CDR3 reads TGTGCTTCTAGCGGGACCTACAATGAGCAGTTCTTC. Amino acid sequence: CASSGTYNEQFF. The chain is built from TRBV11-3 and TRBJ2-1, with 9 bases matching TRBD2. Germline V gene sequence: CDR1 SGHNT, CDR2 YENEEA. The CDR3 length is 12 residues.

The chain employs TRBV6-5 and TRBJ2-7; D is perhaps TRBD2 (7 bases). V was shortened by 7 bases and J by 3 bases, with 13 bases between the two germline ends. Germline V gene sequence: CDR1 MNHEY, CDR2 SVGAGI. CDR3 size: 13 residues. This chain's CDR3 is CASTEGGGYEQYF. CDR3 sequence (DNA): TGTGCCAGCACCGAGGGGGGGGGCTACGAGCAGTACTTC.

This chain connects TRBV15 to TRBJ2-3; TRBD2 is a possible D gene (5 bases). Trimming took 0 bases from V and 4 from J, leaving 14 bases between them. The CDR3 contains 16 residues. Germline V gene data show CDR1 as LNHNV and CDR2 as YYDKDF (reference sequence). CDR3 sequence reads: CATSRDRGTGSDTQYF. The CDR3 DNA is TGTGCCACCAGCAGAGATCGGGGAACCGGCTCAGATACGCAGTATTTT.

The genes are TRBV24-1 and TRBJ1-2; TRBD1 is a possible D gene (5 bases). This CDR3 has 15 residues. Between the trimmed V and J ends, which lost 3 bases and 5 bases, there was a span of 15 bases. Germline assignment: CDR1 KGHDR and CDR2 SFDVKD. The CDR3 nucleotides read TGTGCCACCAGTGATCCGGGTGGCAGGGAATATGGCTACACCTTC. It yields the protein CATSDPGGREYGYTF.

V gene TRBV19 combines with J gene TRBJ2-3; the D gene is possibly TRBD2 (7 bases). The CDR3 covers 13 residues. CDR1 is LNHDA, CDR2 SQIVND, per germline (reference sequence). CDR3 sequence: CASSGAGANTQYF. CDR3 bases: TGTGCTTCCAGCGGGGCGGGGGCAAATACGCAGTATTTT.

The chain uses TRBV10-3 and TRBJ1-1; 10 bases line up with TRBD1. CDR1 and CDR2 from the germline V gene are ENHRY and SYGVKD. The J segment lost 10 bases and the V segment lost 0 bases, leaving 17 bases of the junction unmatched. This CDR3 spans 18 amino acids. The CDR3 coding sequence is TGTGCCATCAGTGAGTCGACGGGGATTGACAGGGGGCTCCGAGGAGCTTTCTTT. Translating it yields CAISESTGIDRGLRGAFF.

The V and J genes are TRBV30 and TRBJ2-5, with 8 nucleotides matching TRBD2. After removal of 3 bases from V and 5 bases from J, the junction contained 2 bases not matched to a gene. The CDR3 runs 12 residues. Germline V gene lookup returns CDR1 GTSNPN and CDR2 SVGIG (reference sequence). The CDR3 reads CAWRASGETQYF. Written as DNA, the CDR3 is TGTGCCTGGAGGGCTAGCGGGGAGACCCAGTACTTC.

The chain combines TRBV6-5 with TRBJ1-1; 7 bases align to TRBD1. The CDR3 runs to 14 residues. V lost 0 bases, J lost 5 bases, and 3 bases stayed unmatched. Germline CDR1 MNHEY, CDR2 SVGAGI. CDR3 amino acids: CASSYSNRGTEAFF. DNA of the CDR3: TGTGCCAGCAGTTACTCGAACAGGGGAACTGAAGCTTTCTTT.

This clone appeared a single time. The chain recombines TRBV12-5 with TRBJ2-1; 14 bases match TRBD2. J lost 9 bases, V lost 2 bases, and 6 bases had no gene match. CDR3 length: 16 amino acids. Germline V gene lookup returns CDR1 LGHNT and CDR2 FRNRAP. In nucleotides, the CDR3 is TGTGCTAGTGGTTTGCATGAGGGACTAGCGGGAGTTGAGCAGTTCTTC. Translating gives CASGLHEGLAGVEQFF.

This sequence joins TRBV4-2 and TRBJ1-2; D gene uncertain. In germline, CDR1 is LGHNA, CDR2 YNFKEQ. Deletions cut 2 bases from V and 8 bases from J, with 30 bases between. This CDR3 is 19 amino acids long. The CDR3 DNA sequence: TGTGCCAGCAGCCAATCCTTAGAGGCCACCACTGCCTTTTCGTCAGGCTACACCTTC. As protein: CASSQSLEATTAFSSGYTF.

This clone was counted once. The J gene is TRBJ2-1, the V gene TRBV4-1, with D possibly matching TRBD1 (6 bases). Trimming took off 0 bases at V and 11 bases at J, with 14 bases between the two ends. The CDR3 has 14 amino acids. The V gene's germline CDR1 is MGHRA and CDR2 YSYEKL. The CDR3 region has the DNA TGCGCCAGCAGCCAAGAGGGGGCTGGGGCTAAGCAGTTCTTC. Encoded protein: CASSQEGAGAKQFF.

The rearrangement joins TRBV7-9 to TRBJ2-4; a weak D match, TRBD2 (5 bases). This CDR3 is 15 amino acids long. Trimming took off 5 bases at V and 0 bases at J, with 11 bases between the two ends. CDR1 is SEHNR, CDR2 FQNEAQ, per germline (reference sequence). The DNA of the CDR3 is TGTGCCAGCAGCGAGACTACTCTAGCCAAAAACATTCAGTACTTC. Translating it yields CASSETTLAKNIQYF.

The CDR3 region is CATSDSQVQPQHF. DNA for the CDR3: TGTGCCACCAGTGATTCCCAGGTTCAGCCCCAGCATTTT. This chain connects TRBV24-1 to TRBJ1-5; D uncertain. The germline V and J ends were trimmed by 2 bases and 6 bases, with 7 bases remaining between them. Germline CDR1 and CDR2: KGHDR and SFDVKD. The CDR3 has 13 amino acids.

The rearrangement uses TRBV14 and TRBJ2-7; TRBD1 aligns across 7 bases. Losses at the gene ends were 1 base for V and 6 bases for J; bases not matched to a gene: 6. The CDR3 has 14 residues. Germline V CDR1 and CDR2: SGHDN, FVKESK. CDR3 DNA sequence: TGTGCCAGCAGCCAAGTCGGGACAGTGGCCGAGCAGTACTTC. The encoded protein is CASSQVGTVAEQYF.

This clone was seen just once. This chain links TRBV7-6 with TRBJ2-7, with 9 bases identical to TRBD1. Germline-derived CDR1 and CDR2 are SGHVS and FNYEAQ. This CDR3 is built from 15 residues. The V segment lost 3 bases and the J segment 0 bases; nucleotides outside the gene matches: 3. The CDR3 DNA reads as TGTGCCAGCAGCTTGACAGGGGGATCCTCCTACGAGCAGTACTTC. This codes for CASSLTGGSSYEQYF.